A selection of T cell receptor beta chains follows, all from one sample in a study of T cell responses to AZD1222 COVID-19 vaccine. Clones were read by immunoSEQ multiplex PCR, and TCRdb kept only the in-frame ones, dropping some. Among 150,000 or so clones listed, roughly 90% were seen once. The sample in question was peripheral blood, obtained on day 0 of MenACWY control vaccination. The receptor source for this set is an adult in good health. CDR3s include the opening cysteine and the closing phenylalanine or tryptophan. The order of the fields is clone size, D gene, J gene, V gene, CDR3 DNA, CDR3 protein. D genes are given only for firm matches. Clone sizes are given selectively: once, few, many, or a class where the clone is expanded.

size: -; D: -; J: TRBJ1-5; V: TRBV24-1; DNA: TGTGCCACCGCCGGGACGGAGAGCAATCAGCCCCAGCATTTT; CDR3: CATAGTESNQPQHF
size: -; D: TRBD2; J: TRBJ2-7; V: TRBV10-3; DNA: TGTGCCATCAGTGACCCCCCTGCTAGCGGTCTTCCCTACGAGCAGTACTTC; CDR3: CAISDPPASGLPYEQYF
size: -; D: TRBD2; J: TRBJ2-3; V: TRBV4-1; DNA: TGCGCCAGCAGCCTTACTCTAGCGGGGGGTCACACAGATACGCAGTATTTT; CDR3: CASSLTLAGGHTDTQYF
size: -; D: -; J: TRBJ1-4; V: TRBV19; DNA: TGTGCCAGTAGTATAGTCCAGGTCCCCGGGGAAAAACTGTTTTTT; CDR3: CASSIVQVPGEKLFF
size: once; D: -; J: TRBJ1-2; V: TRBV7-8; DNA: TGTGCCAGCAGCTTAGGGCAGACATCGGGGGGCTACACCTTC; CDR3: CASSLGQTSGGYTF
size: -; D: TRBD1; J: TRBJ2-3; V: TRBV5-1; DNA: TGCGCCAGCAGCCCAGACTCTCAGGGGGCGACACAGTATTTT; CDR3: CASSPDSQGATQYF
size: -; D: -; J: TRBJ1-4; V: TRBV15; DNA: TGTGCCACCAGCAGAGCCAGGGTAGCGACTAATGAAAAACTGTTTTTT; CDR3: CATSRARVATNEKLFF
size: few; D: -; J: TRBJ1-3; V: TRBV6-5; DNA: TGTGCCAGCAGTTCCCTCGGTGGATTATCTGGAAACACCATATATTTT; CDR3: CASSSLGGLSGNTIYF
size: -; D: -; J: TRBJ1-4; V: TRBV2; DNA: TGTGCCAGCAGTGAAGAAACAGGATATAATGAAAAACTGTTTTTT; CDR3: CASSEETGYNEKLFF
size: -; D: -; J: TRBJ2-5; V: TRBV24-1; DNA: TGTGCCACCAGTGATCCACTATCCCAAGAGACCCAGTACTTC; CDR3: CATSDPLSQETQYF
size: -; D: -; J: TRBJ2-3; V: TRBV5-5; DNA: TGTGCCAGCAGCTTGGGAGATACGCAGTATTTT; CDR3: CASSLGDTQYF
size: few; D: -; J: TRBJ1-2; V: TRBV29-1; DNA: TGCAGCGTTGAGGGAACAGCCCCTAACTATGGCTACACCTTC; CDR3: CSVEGTAPNYGYTF
size: -; D: -; J: TRBJ1-2; V: TRBV7-9; DNA: TGTGCCAGCAGCTTAGGCAGGGATGGCTACACCTTC; CDR3: CASSLGRDGYTF
size: -; D: -; J: TRBJ1-6; V: TRBV27; DNA: TGTGCCAGCAGACCAGACGGCTTATCCTATAATTCACCCCTCCACTTT; CDR3: CASRPDGLSYNSPLHF
size: -; D: TRBD2; J: TRBJ2-1; V: TRBV15; DNA: TGTGCCACCAGCAGAGCCTCCGGGACTAGTTTCGTCTTC; CDR3: CATSRASGTSFVF
size: -; D: TRBD1; J: TRBJ2-5; V: TRBV5-1; DNA: TGCGCCAGCAGCCTGACAGGGGACGTGACAGAGACCCAGTACTTC; CDR3: CASSLTGDVTETQYF
size: -; D: -; J: TRBJ2-7; V: TRBV10-3; DNA: TGTGCCATCGGGCAGGTCTACGAGCAGTACTTC; CDR3: CAIGQVYEQYF